This T cell receptor beta chain emerged from a study of cytotoxic CD8 clonotypes in ibrutinib-treated CLL (TCRdb year 2021). At the level of the whole study: The cohort included roughly 15 treatment-naive and about a dozen relapsed/refractory patients; around 17 were IGHV unmutated. Responses were partial in 25 or so patients and complete in 2; after median around 72 months follow-up, about 14 stayed in remission and 12 progressed. Samples at response were collected after a median of 12 months of treatment, with a range of roughly 6 to 36 months. Samples averaged roughly 260,000 productive templates and 90,000 to 95,000 productive rearrangements. Longitudinal samples were available for about 30% of the 86 trial participants. Cryopreserved peripheral blood mononuclear cells were collected at three points: before therapy, at response, and at either sustained remission or disease progression. Patients were still on ibrutinib when every remission and progressive disease sample was collected. The study at large found these results: Clonality increased at ibrutinib response, stayed stable in sustained remission, and fell back toward baseline at progression. Public clonotypes were found to be uncommon and were observed to contract or remain stable during treatment; the increase in clonality was shown to reflect expansion of private clonotypes at ibrutinib response. Sampling times were not matched between sustained-remission and progressing patients, and lymph node repertoires were not studied. At baseline, clonality was higher than in age-matched healthy donors and showed a strong correlation with circulating CD8+ T-cell counts.

Each clonotype received, on average, around 9.6x coverage in deep resolution sequencing performed on a MiSeq, where the target depth lay between 1 in 1 million and 1 in 200,000 T cells. The immunoSEQ hsTCRB Kit was used to generate the TCR beta libraries. The original pipeline was this. ImmunoSEQ Data Assistant and ImmunoSEQ Analyzer were used for data analysis, and V, D and J genes were assigned according to IMGT definitions. Clonality, which ranges from 0 to 1, was calculated as one minus the normalized Shannon entropy of productive rearrangement frequencies. Public clonotype analysis was restricted to overrepresented clonotypes comprising at least 0.05% of each patient's repertoire. Repertoires from about a dozen age-matched healthy donors in immuneACCESS were used as clonality controls. Here the immuneACCESS table is served through TCRdb, limited to in-frame sequences with V and J called. Missing clones are a known gap in these copies; in checked studies unresolved V genes cover under half, and the rest lacks a known reason. That table is the source of V, J and clone size, and D and trimming were worked out from the DNA. This sample comprises under 300,000 clones, roughly four fifths of them detected only once. Around 6% of the sample lies in the top ten.

The germline V gene (reference sequence) specifies DFQATT as CDR1 and SNEGSKA as CDR2. Including cysteine and phenylalanine, the CDR3 has 11 amino acids. Of the read, only the CDR3 DNA is kept; its 33 bases are in frame from base 1. V and J lose 1 base and 2 bases, and a span of 2 bases separates them. With respect to this clone: The antigen this receptor binds is unknown. It has no much larger one-base neighbor in the sample; base qualities were not kept. The identical CDR3 is also encoded by other nucleotide sequences in the sample.

Explained via the paper, the time point label denotes: progressive disease on ibrutinib. For TCR beta library preparation, about 2.2 micrograms of genomic DNA was extracted from cryopreserved PBMCs. Longitudinal blood samples from CLL patients receiving ibrutinib monotherapy were subjected to high-throughput TCR beta sequencing. The patients were enrolled in a single-center, open-label phase 2 trial of ibrutinib monotherapy. The sample was PBMCs, taken at disease progression, from a patient treated with ibrutinib. This receptor was obtained from a human donor with chronic lymphocytic leukemia. The chain employs TRBV20-1 and TRBJ2-5, with the identity of the D gene unclear. Read as DNA, the sequence is TGCAGTGCTAGAGGGCAAGAGACCCAGTACTTC. It is translated as CSARGQETQYF.